This T cell receptor beta chain was sequenced for a study of T cells in Graves' hyperthyroidism and ophthalmopathy. Authors of the study amplified TCR beta CDR3 regions from RNA transcripts. The HTBI primer set drove a first-round RT-PCR of the TCR CDR3. TCRdb reprocessed the multiplex PCR reads with MiXCR, giving one entry per CDR3 protein. The sample comprises under 750,000 distinct CDR3 sequences, about 17% of which are singletons, and 16% rests with the top ten. General study findings and limits: A model of 13 V-J pairs discriminated ophthalmopathy from stable hyperthyroidism. Most thyroid clonotypes expanded above 0.001 were also detected in blood.

In the case of this clonotype: Antigen unknown.

The sample was blood. This TCR was sampled from a woman aged 50 to 60 with Graves' hyperthyroidism that later progressed to Graves' ophthalmopathy.

CDR3 in amino acids: CATSRRGGGTDTQYF. The CDR3 coding sequence is TGTGCCACCAGCAGGCGGGGAGGGGGCACAGATACGCAGTATTTT. V usage is TRBV15 and J usage is TRBJ2-3, with 7 bases lining up with TRBD2. This CDR3 spans 15 amino acids. The germline gives CDR1 LNHNV, CDR2 YYDKDF (reference sequence). J gave up 1 base and V 3 bases, and 4 bases lay outside the gene matches.